One sample yielded the 4 T cell receptor beta chains listed below, sequenced in a study. TRBV12-4/TRBJ1-2 clonotypes were amplified with adaptor-ligated barcode primers. TCRdb re-derived calls from the multiplex PCR reads in MiXCR, one entry per CDR3 protein. The sample lists 250 to 400 distinct CDR3 sequences, approximately 17% occurring once. Material: memory CD4+ T cells sorted from blood. The sample's subset: memory CD4+ T cells, CD4+CD45RO+CD25-. These receptor sequences come from a female donor with breast cancer.

In its sample, this clonotype is large (0.1 to 1%). The rearrangement uses TRBV12-3 or TRBV12-4 and TRBJ1-2, with D tentatively TRBD1 (5 bases). The CDR3 is 12 amino acids. Trimming cost V 3 bases and J 7 bases, with 9 bases left between them. The CDR3 sequence: CASSFSRAGYTF. The CDR3 DNA sequence: TGTGCCAGCAGTTTCTCCAGGGCTGGCTACACCTTC.

This clonotype is large within its sample. The rearrangement uses TRBV12-3 or TRBV12-4 and TRBJ1-2; no definite D call. Trimming left V 0 bases short and J 9 bases short, with 11 bases between. The CDR3 spans 13 residues. The DNA of the CDR3 is TGTGCCAGCAGTTTAGCATTATCTCGGAGCTACACCTTC. As protein: CASSLALSRSYTF.

This clonotype was counted a few times. The chain uses TRBV12-3 or TRBV12-4 and TRBJ1-2, with TRBD1 as a possible D gene (6 bases). Trimming took off 5 bases at V and 4 bases at J, with 20 bases between the two ends. The CDR3 length is 16 residues. CDR3 amino acids: CASSPRLQGGGYGYTF. CDR3 in DNA: TGTGCCAGCAGTCCCAGATTACAGGGAGGTGGCTATGGCTACACCTTC.

This clonotype is large by share. The chain has TRBV12-3 or TRBV12-4 and TRBJ1-2, with D maybe TRBD1 (6 bases). The V end was cut by 5 bases, the J end by 4 bases, with 8 bases between. This CDR3 region has 12 residues. This CDR3 is CASSPGAYGYTF. DNA for the CDR3: TGTGCCAGCAGTCCAGGGGCCTATGGCTACACCTTC.